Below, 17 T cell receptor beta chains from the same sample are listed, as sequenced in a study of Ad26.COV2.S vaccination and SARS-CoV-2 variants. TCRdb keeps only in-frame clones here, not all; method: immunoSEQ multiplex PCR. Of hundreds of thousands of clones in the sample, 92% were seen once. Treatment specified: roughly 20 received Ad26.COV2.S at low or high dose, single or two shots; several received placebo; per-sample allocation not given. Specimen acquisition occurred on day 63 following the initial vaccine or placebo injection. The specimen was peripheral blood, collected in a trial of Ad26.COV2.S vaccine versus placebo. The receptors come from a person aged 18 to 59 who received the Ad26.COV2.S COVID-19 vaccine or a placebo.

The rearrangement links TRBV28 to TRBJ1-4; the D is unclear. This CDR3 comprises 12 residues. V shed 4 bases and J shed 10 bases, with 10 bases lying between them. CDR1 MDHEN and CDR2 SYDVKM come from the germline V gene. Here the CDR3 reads CASSSTRGKLFF. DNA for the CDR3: TGTGCCAGCAGTTCGACTCGGGGAAAACTGTTTTTT.

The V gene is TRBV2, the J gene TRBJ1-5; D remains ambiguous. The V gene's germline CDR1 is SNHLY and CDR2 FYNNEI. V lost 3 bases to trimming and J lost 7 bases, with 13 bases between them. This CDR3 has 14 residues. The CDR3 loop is CASSDFVIGQPQHF. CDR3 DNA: TGTGCCAGCAGTGATTTCGTGATAGGGCAGCCCCAGCATTTT.

CDR3 sequence reads: CASSYSRNRPYEQYF. CDR3 sequence (DNA): TGTGCCAGCAGTTACTCGAGGAACAGACCCTACGAGCAGTACTTC. The rearrangement uses TRBV6-2 or TRBV6-3 and TRBJ2-7, with D unclear. CDR3 length: 15 amino acids. With 0 bases removed from V and 2 bases from J, the gap between germline ends came to 11 bases. Germline lookup yields CDR1 MNHEY and CDR2 SVGEGT.

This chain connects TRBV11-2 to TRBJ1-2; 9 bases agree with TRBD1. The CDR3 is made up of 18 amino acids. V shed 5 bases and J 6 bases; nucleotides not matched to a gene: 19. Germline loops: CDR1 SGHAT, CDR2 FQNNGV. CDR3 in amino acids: CASSRFFGEPGQGNGYTF. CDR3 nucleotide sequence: TGTGCCAGCAGCCGTTTCTTTGGGGAACCGGGACAGGGTAATGGCTACACCTTC.

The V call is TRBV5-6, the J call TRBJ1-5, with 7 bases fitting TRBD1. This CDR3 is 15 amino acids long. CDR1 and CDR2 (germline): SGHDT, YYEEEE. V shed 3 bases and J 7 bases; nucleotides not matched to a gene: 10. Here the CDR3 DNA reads TGTGCCAGCAGCTCAAGACCAGGGGGTGGGCAGCCCCAGCATTTT. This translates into CASSSRPGGGQPQHF.

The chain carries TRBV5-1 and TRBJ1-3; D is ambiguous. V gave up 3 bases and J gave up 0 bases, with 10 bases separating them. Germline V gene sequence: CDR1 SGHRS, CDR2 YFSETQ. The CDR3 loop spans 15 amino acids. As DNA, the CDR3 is TGCGCCAGCAGCTATGACGGGTCCTCTGGAAACACCATATATTTT. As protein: CASSYDGSSGNTIYF.

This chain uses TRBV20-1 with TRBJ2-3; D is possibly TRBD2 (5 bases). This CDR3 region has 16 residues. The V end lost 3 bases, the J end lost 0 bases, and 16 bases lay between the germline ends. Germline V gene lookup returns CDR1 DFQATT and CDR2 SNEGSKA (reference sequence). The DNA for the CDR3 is TGCAGTGCTAGTGTAAGTAGGGAGACGAGCACAGATACGCAGTATTTT. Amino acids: CSASVSRETSTDTQYF.

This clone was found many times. The chain's CDR3 is CSVRQGAREQYF. The CDR3 nucleotides read TGCAGCGTGAGACAGGGGGCGCGCGAGCAGTACTTC. This chain uses TRBV29-1 with TRBJ2-7, with TRBD1 identical over 10 bases. The CDR3 runs to 12 residues. Germline CDR1 and CDR2: SQVTM and ANQGSEA. V dropped 6 bases and J dropped 6; count of bases not matched to a gene: 5.

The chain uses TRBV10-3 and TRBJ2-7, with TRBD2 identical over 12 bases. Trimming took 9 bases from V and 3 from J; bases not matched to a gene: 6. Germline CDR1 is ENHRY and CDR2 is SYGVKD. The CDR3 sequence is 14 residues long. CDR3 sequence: CAIGMTSGGYEQYF. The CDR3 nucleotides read TGTGCCATTGGGATGACTAGCGGGGGCTACGAGCAGTACTTC.

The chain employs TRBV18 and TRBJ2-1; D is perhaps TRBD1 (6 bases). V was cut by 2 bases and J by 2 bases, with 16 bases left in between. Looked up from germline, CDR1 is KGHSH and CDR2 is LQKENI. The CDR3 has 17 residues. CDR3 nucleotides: TGTGCCAGCTCACCAAATATCAGGACAGACACCTACAATGAGCAGTTCTTC. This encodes CASSPNIRTDTYNEQFF. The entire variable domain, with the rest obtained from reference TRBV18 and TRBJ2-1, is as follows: NAGVMQNPRHLVRRRGQEARLRCSPMKGHSHVYWYRQLPEEGLKFMVYLQKENIIDESGMPKERFSAEFPKEGPSILRIQQVVRGDSAAYFCASSPNIRTDTYNEQFFGPGTRLTVL.

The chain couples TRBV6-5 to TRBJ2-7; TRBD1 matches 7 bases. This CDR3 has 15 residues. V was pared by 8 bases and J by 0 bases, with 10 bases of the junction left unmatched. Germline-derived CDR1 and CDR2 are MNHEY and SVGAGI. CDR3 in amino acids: CASETRQGSSYEQYF. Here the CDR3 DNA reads TGTGCCAGCGAGACTCGACAGGGCAGCTCCTACGAGCAGTACTTC.

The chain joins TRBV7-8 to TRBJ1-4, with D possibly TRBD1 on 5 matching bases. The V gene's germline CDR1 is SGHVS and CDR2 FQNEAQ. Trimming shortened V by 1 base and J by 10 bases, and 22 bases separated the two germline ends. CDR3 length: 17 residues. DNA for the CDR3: TGTGCCAGCAGCTTAGAATTTGTGGGGGTCCTTGGGGGAAAACTGTTTTTT. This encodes CASSLEFVGVLGGKLFF.

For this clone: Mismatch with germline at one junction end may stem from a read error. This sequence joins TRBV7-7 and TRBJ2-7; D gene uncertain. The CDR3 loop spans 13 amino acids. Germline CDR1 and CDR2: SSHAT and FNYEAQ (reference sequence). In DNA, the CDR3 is TGTGCTAGCAGCCCAGGACCCCGTCTCGAGCAGTACTTC. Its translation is CASSPGPRLEQYF.

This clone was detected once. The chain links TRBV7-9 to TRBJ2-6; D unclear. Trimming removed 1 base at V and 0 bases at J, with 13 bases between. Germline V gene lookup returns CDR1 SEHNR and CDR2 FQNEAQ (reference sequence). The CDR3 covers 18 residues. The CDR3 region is CASSLDTALGSGANVLTF. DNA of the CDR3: TGTGCCAGCAGCTTAGATACGGCGTTGGGCTCTGGGGCCAACGTCCTGACTTTC.

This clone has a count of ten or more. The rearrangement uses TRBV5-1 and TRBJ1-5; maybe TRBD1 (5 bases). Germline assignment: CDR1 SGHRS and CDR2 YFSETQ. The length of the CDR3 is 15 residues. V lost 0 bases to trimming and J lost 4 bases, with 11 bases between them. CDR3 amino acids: CASSLGGTDNQPQHF. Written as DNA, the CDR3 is TGCGCCAGCAGCTTGGGTGGGACGGATAATCAGCCCCAGCATTTT. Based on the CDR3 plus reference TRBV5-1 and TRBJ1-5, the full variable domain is KAGVTQTPRYLIKTRGQQVTLSCSPISGHRSVSWYQQTPGQGLQFLFEYFSETQRNKGNFPGRFSGRQFSNSRSEMNVSTLELGDSALYLCASSLGGTDNQPQHFGDGTRLSIL.

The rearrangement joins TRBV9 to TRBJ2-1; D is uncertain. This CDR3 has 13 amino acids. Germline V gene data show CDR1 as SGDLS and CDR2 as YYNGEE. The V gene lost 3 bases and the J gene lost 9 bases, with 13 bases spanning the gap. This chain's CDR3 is CASSAPSEPEQFF. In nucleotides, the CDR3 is TGTGCCAGCAGCGCCCCCTCGGAACCTGAGCAGTTCTTC.

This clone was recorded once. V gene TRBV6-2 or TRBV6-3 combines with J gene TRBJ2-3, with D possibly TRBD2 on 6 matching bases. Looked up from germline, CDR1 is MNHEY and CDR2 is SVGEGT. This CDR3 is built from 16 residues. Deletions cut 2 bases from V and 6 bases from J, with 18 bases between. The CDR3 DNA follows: TGTGCCAGCAGTTACGGTGCGGGAACGGCGGGGGATACGCAGTATTTT. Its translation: CASSYGAGTAGDTQYF.